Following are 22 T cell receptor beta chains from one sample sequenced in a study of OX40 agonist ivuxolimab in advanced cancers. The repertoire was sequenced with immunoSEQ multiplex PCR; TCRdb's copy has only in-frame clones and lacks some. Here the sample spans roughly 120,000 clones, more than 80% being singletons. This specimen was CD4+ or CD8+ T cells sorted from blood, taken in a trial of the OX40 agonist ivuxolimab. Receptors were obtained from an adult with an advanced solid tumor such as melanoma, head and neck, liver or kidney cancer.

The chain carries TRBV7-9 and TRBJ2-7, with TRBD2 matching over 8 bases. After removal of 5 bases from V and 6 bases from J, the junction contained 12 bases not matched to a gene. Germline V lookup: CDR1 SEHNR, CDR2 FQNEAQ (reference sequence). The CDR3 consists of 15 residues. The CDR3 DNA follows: TGTGCCAGCAGCCCCCGGGGGGGGTTCAGTGGCGAGCAGTACTTC. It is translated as CASSPRGGFSGEQYF.

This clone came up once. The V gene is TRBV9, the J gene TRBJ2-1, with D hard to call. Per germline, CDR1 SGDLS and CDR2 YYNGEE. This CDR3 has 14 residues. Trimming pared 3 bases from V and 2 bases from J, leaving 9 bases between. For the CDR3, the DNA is TGTGCCAGCAGCGACGGTCGGGCCTACAATGAGCAGTTCTTC. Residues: CASSDGRAYNEQFF.

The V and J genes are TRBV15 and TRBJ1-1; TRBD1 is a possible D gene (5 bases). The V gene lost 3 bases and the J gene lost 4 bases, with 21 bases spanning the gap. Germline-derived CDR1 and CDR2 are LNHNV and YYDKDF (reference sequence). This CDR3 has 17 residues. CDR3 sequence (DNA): TGTGCCACCAGCAGTTTGACAGCTGCCGGGCGAAGCACTGAAGCTTTCTTT. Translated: CATSSLTAAGRSTEAFF.

The CDR3, as DNA: TGTGCCAGCAGTGGCCCGTGGACCCAGTACTTC. Its protein is CASSGPWTQYF. The rearrangement uses TRBV6-5 and TRBJ2-5; no clear D gene. V lost 5 bases to trimming and J lost 7 bases, with 8 bases between them. The CDR3 spans 11 residues. The germline gives CDR1 MNHEY, CDR2 SVGAGI.

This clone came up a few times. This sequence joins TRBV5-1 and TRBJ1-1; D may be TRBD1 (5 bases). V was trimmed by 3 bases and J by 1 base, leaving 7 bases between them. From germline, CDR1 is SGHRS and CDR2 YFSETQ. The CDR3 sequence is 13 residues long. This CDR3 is CASSWTQNTEAFF. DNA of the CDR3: TGCGCCAGCAGCTGGACACAGAACACTGAAGCTTTCTTT.

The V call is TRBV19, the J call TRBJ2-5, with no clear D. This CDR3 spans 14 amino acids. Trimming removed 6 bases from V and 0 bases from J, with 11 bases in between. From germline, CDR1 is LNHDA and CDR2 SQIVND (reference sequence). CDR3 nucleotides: TGTGCCAGTAGCCAACTTGGGTACCAAGAGACCCAGTACTTC. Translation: CASSQLGYQETQYF.

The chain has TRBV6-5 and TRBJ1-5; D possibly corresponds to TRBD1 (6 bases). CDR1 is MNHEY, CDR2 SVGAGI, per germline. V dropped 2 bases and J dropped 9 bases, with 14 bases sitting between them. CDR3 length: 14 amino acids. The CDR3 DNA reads TGTGCCAGCAGTTACCAAAAACAGGGATCGCCCCAGCATTTT. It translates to CASSYQKQGSPQHF.

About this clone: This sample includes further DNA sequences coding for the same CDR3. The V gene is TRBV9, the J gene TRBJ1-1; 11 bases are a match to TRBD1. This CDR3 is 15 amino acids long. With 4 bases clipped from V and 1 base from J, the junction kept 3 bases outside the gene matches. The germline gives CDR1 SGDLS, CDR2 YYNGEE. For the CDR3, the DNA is TGTGCCAGCAGCCCGGGACAGGGGGGGAACACTGAAGCTTTCTTT. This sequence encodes CASSPGQGGNTEAFF. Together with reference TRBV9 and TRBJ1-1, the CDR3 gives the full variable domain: DSGVTQTPKHLITATGQRVTLRCSPRSGDLSVYWYQQSLDQGLQFLIQYYNGEERAKGNILERFSAQQFPDLHSELNLSSLELGDSALYFCASSPGQGGNTEAFFGQGTRLTVV.

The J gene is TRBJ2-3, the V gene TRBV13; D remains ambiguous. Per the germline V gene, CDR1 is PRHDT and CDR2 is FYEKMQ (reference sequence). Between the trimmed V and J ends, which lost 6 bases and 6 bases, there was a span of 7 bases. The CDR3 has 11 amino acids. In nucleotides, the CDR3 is TGTGCCAGCAGTCTGTTCGATACGCAGTATTTT. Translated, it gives CASSLFDTQYF.

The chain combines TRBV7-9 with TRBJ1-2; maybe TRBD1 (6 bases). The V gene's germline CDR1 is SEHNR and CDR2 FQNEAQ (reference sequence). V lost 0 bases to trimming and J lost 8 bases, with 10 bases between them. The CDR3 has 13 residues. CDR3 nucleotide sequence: TGTGCCAGCAGCTTAGCGCTTGGGGGCGGCTACACCTTC. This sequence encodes CASSLALGGGYTF.

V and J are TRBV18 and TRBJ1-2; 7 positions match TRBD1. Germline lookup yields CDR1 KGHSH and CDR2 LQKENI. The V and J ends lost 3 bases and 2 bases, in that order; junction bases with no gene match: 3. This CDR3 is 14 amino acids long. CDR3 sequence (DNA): TGTGCCAGCTCACCTGAACAGGGGAACTATGGCTACACCTTC. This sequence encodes CASSPEQGNYGYTF.

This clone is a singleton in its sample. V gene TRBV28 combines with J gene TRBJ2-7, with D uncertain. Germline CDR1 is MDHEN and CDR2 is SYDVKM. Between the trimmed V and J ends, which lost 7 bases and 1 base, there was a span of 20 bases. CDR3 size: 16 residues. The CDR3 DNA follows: TGTGCCAGCACTAAATCCCGGAACGGATATTCCTACGAGCAGTACTTC. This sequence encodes CASTKSRNGYSYEQYF.

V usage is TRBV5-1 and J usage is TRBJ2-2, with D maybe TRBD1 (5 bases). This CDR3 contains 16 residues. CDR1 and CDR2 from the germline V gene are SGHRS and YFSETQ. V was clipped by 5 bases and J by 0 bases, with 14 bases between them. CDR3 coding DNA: TGCGCCAGCAGAAGGACAACCAACGCGAACACCGGGGAGCTGTTTTTT. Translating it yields CASRRTTNANTGELFF.

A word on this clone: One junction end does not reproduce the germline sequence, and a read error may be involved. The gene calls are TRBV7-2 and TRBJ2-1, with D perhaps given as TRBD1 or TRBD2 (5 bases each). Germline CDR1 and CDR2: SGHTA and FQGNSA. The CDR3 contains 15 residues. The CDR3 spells CASSLDIAPGAQSLF. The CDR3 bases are TGTGCCAGCAGCTTAGACATCGCCCCCGGGGCCCAATCCCTCTTC.

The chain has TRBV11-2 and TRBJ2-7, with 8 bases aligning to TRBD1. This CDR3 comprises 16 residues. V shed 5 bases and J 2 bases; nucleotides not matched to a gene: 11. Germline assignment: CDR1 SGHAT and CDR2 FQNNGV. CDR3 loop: CASSQLVRGPPYEQYF. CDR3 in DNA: TGTGCCAGCAGCCAACTCGTCAGGGGGCCTCCCTACGAGCAGTACTTC.

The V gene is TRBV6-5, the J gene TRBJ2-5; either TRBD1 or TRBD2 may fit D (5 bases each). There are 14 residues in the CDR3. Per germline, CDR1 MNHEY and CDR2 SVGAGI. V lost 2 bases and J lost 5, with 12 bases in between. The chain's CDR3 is CASSYGTPRETQYF. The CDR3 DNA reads TGTGCCAGCAGTTACGGGACCCCCAGGGAGACCCAGTACTTC.

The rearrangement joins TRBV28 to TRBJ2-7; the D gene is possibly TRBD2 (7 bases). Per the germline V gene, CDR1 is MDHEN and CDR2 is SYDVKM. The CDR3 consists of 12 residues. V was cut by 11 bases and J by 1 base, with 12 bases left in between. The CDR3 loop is CAWGGGSYEQYF. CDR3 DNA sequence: TGTGCCTGGGGAGGGGGGTCCTACGAGCAGTACTTC.

CDR3 nucleotide sequence: TGTGCCAGTACAGGTTACGGCTATGGCTACACCTTC. Translated, it gives CASTGYGYGYTF. The chain links TRBV6-1 to TRBJ1-2, with D possibly TRBD1 on 5 matching bases. CDR1 and CDR2 from the germline V gene are MNHNS and SASEGT. V dropped 9 bases and J dropped 4 bases, with 12 bases sitting between them. This CDR3 has 12 amino acids.

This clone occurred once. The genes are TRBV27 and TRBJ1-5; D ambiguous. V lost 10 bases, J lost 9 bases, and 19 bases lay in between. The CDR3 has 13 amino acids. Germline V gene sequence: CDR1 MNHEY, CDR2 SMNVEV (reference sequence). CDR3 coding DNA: TGTGCCACCTGGTCGGCGCCCCGAGGGCCCCAGCATTTT. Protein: CATWSAPRGPQHF.

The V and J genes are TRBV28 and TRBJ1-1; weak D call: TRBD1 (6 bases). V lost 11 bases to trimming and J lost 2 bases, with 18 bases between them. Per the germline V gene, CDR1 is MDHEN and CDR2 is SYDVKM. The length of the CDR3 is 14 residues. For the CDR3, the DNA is TGTGCCTCCGAGGGGGGGGGCCCTAACACTGAAGCTTTCTTT. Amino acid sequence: CASEGGGPNTEAFF.

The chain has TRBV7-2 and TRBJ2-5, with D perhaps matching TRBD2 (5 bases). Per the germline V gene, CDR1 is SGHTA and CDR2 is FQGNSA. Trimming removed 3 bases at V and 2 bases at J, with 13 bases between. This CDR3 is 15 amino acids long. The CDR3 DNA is TGTGCCAGCAGCTTTTTGACGGGATCTCAAGAGACCCAGTACTTC. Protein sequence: CASSFLTGSQETQYF. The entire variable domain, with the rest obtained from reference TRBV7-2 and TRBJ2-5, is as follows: GAGVSQSPSNKVTEKGKDVELRCDPISGHTALYWYRQSLGQGLEFLIYFQGNSAPDKSGLPSDRFSAERTGGSVSTLTIQRTQQEDSAVYLCASSFLTGSQETQYFGPGTRLLVL.

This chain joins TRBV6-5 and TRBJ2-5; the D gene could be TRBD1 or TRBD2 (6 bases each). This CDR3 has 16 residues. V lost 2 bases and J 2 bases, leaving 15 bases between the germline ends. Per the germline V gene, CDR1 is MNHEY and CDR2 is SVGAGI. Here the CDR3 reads CASSYGVGGGQETQYF. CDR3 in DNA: TGTGCCAGCAGTTACGGTGTGGGGGGCGGTCAAGAGACCCAGTACTTC.